This T cell receptor beta chain was retrieved from a study of shared T cell receptors in the human thymus. The assay was immunoSEQ multiplex PCR, and TCRdb's table has in-frame clones only and misses some. The data contain hundreds of thousands of clones, approximately 89% of them singletons. This CDR3 has 17 amino acids. Trimming stripped 2 bases from V and 0 bases from J, with 14 bases between. Germline V gives CDR1 KGHSH, CDR2 LQKENI. The same sample was also studied in work on human thymus T cells. That report notes: Thymus was obtained from resections taken during corrective heart surgery. Among unrelated individuals, related research reported thymic repertoires that overlapped highly.

The rearrangement uses TRBV18 and TRBJ1-5; maybe TRBD1 (6 bases). This receptor was obtained from a boy in the first two years of life with a congenital heart defect. The specimen sequenced was thymocytes. This CDR3 is CASSPNREPYSNQPQHF. The CDR3 region has the DNA TGTGCCAGCTCACCAAACAGGGAGCCCTATAGCAATCAGCCCCAGCATTTT.